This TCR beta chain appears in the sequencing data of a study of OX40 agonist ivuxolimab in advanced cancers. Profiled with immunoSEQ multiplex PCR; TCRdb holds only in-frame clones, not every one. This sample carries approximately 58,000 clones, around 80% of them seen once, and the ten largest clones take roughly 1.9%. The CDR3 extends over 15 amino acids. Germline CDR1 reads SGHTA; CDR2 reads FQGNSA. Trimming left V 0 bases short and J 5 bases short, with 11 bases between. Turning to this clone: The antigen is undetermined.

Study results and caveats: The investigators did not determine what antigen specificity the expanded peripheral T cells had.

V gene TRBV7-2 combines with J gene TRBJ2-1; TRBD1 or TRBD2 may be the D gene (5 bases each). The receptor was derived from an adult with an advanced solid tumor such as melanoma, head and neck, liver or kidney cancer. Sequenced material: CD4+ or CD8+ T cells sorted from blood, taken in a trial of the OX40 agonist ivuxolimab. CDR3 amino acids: CASSLAFGTNNEQFF. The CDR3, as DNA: TGTGCCAGCAGCTTAGCGTTCGGGACGAACAATGAGCAGTTCTTC. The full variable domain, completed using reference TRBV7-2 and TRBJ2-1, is GAGVSQSPSNKVTEKGKDVELRCDPISGHTALYWYRQSLGQGLEFLIYFQGNSAPDKSGLPSDRFSAERTGGSVSTLTIQRTQQEDSAVYLCASSLAFGTNNEQFFGPGTRLTVL.